Listed below are T cell receptor beta chains from one sample, sequenced in a study of control samples from healthy donors and cancer patients. TCRdb keeps only in-frame clones here, not all; method: immunoSEQ multiplex PCR. The sample shows fewer than 100,000 clones, around 80% of them seen only once. Sequencing was done on a sample of blood. The source of these receptors is a man in his 60s in good health. Both conserved end residues are part of each CDR3. D genes are given only for firm matches. The size entry is marked missing in some rows and otherwise reads once, few, many or a size class.

>TRBD1|TRBJ2-3|few|TRBV10-3
CAISGPTGQSTDTQYF
TGTGCCATCAGTGGCCCAACGGGACAGAGCACAGATACGCAGTATTTT
>TRBD1|TRBJ1-5|.|TRBV2
CASNPGQSNQPQHF
TGTGCCAGCAACCCGGGACAGAGCAATCAGCCCCAGCATTTT
>TRBD2|TRBJ2-3|.|TRBV6-4
CASSEASGDTDTQYF
TGTGCCAGCAGTGAGGCTAGCGGAGACACAGATACGCAGTATTTT
>.|TRBJ2-3|.|TRBV2
CARMGSSTDTQYF
TGTGCCCGGATGGGGTCTAGCACAGATACGCAGTATTTT
>TRBD1|TRBJ2-4|.|TRBV7-9
CASSLAKILGQTKPNIQYF
TGTGCCAGCAGCTTAGCGAAAATCTTGGGACAGACGAAACCAAACATTCAGTACTTC
>TRBD1|TRBJ2-6|.|TRBV5-5
CASSGRVGTGGLVVANVLTF
TGTGCCAGCAGCGGGCGGGTCGGGACAGGGGGTTTGGTAGTGGCCAACGTCCTGACTTTC
>.|TRBJ1-1|.|TRBV5-4
CASSRLGQTGVNTEAFF
TGTGCCAGCAGCCGCCTGGGGCAAACGGGGGTGAACACTGAAGCTTTCTTT
>.|TRBJ2-7|.|TRBV15
CATSRGDFSSYEQYF
TGTGCCACCAGCAGGGGGGACTTTAGCTCCTACGAGCAGTACTTC
>TRBD2|TRBJ2-7|.|TRBV7-8
CASSFNNPAGGMVEQYF
TGTGCCAGCAGCTTCAACAATCCGGCGGGAGGTATGGTCGAGCAGTACTTC
>.|TRBJ2-7|.|TRBV7-2
CASSLRGFEQYF
TGTGCCAGCAGTCTACGGGGGTTCGAGCAGTACTTC